This T cell receptor beta chain was captured in a study of T cells in Graves' hyperthyroidism and ophthalmopathy (dated by TCRdb to between 2018 and 2020). Context from the whole study: Peripheral blood was collected at initial diagnosis, before any treatment. The roughly 100 discovery patients were randomly divided into training and test sets at a 7:3 ratio. The paper reports TCR Vbeta CDR3 sequencing of approximately 130 peripheral blood samples: 43 ophthalmopathy, 70 to 85 hyperthyroidism and around 17 progressor patients. Following sampling, methimazole starting at 30 mg daily was given to hyperthyroidism patients, and high-dose intravenous methylprednisolone was given to ophthalmopathy patients. In addition, the study compared T-cell repertoires in thyroid tissue and in blood from about 6 Graves' hyperthyroidism patients. Prospective prediction of ophthalmopathy was tested in an independent validation cohort of approximately 19 hyperthyroidism patients and 15 to 17 patients who later progressed to ophthalmopathy. A discovery cohort of about a hundred patients, 43 with Graves' ophthalmopathy and about 58 with stable Graves' hyperthyroidism, was used to find distinguishing TCR V-J signatures.

Ophthalmopathy patients had moderately to severely active disease, Clinical Activity Score of at least 3, NOSPECS grade of at least 4, and duration under 3 months. The study excluded patients with uncontrolled infections, other autoimmune diseases, pregnancy or lactation. Diagnoses were based on clinical symptoms, serum thyroxine and TRAb, thyroid ultrasound and orbital computed tomography. PBMCs were separated from roughly 10 ml of fresh peripheral blood using Ficoll-Paque density gradient centrifugation. Total RNA was extracted with Trizol reagent, and quality was checked on an Agilent 2100 Bioanalyzer. Points the paper makes about the study in general: In validation, the model predicted progression to ophthalmopathy with approximately 71% sensitivity and approximately 78% specificity, a median of 6.5 months before onset. Blood samples also contained most of the expanded thyroid clonotypes (frequency above 0.001), which suggests that blood repertoires may reflect thyroid immune responses. A 13 V-J signature model separated ophthalmopathy from stable hyperthyroidism, with roughly 88% sensitivity and approximately 81% specificity in cross-validation and 80%/75% in testing. No statistical method was used to fix the sample size in advance, and group allocation was not hidden from the investigators.

At least ten counts were recorded for this clonotype. Which antigen it targets is not known. Per-base qualities were not stored, and no clone one base away is much larger. Amplification of TCR beta CDR3 regions was carried out from RNA transcripts. The TCR CDR3 was subjected to a first round of RT-PCR using the HTBI primer set and the Qiagen OneStep RT-PCR kit. Libraries were constructed in a second round of multiplex PCR, after which size selection and purification were performed. The libraries were sequenced on an Illumina HiSeq2000 using paired-end 100 bp reads. The authors' analysis ran thus. SOAPnuke was used to process the raw data, removing reads that contained adapters or uncalled bases, had a mean Phred below 15, or lacked an exact match to the constant primer or identifier. High-quality paired reads were merged with COPE v1.2.5, and unique nucleotide sequences were defined as clonotypes. Clonotypes were aligned to IMGT TRBV, TRBD and TRBJ reference segments using MiTCR v1.1. Analysis was restricted to V-J combinations with a frequency above 0.0001, which covered roughly 99% of repertoires. A TCS score was defined as the ratio of F50 (clonal expansion) to E x V (chaos), with BLOSUM62-based TCRdist applied between CDR3 peptides within each V-J. Welch's t-statistics and random forest reduced roughly 530 V-J features to fewer than 15, which were used in a naive Bayes classifier (R e1071). TCRdb handled the public reads itself, with Q25 trimming in fastp and clone calling in MiXCR, and kept productive beta chains. Identical CDR3 proteins give one entry, which carries the most common genes and DNA. Clone size and V and J calls follow TCRdb, not the original study. The sample profile shows roughly 500,000 distinct CDR3 sequences; approximately 25% of them were found once. Around 11% of the sample is taken by the ten largest.

This sequence originates from a woman aged 25 to 45 with Graves' ophthalmopathy. Input material: blood.

The DNA reads TGTGCCACCAGCAGAGGGGGAAACACCATATATTTT. It specifies CATSRGGNTIYF. The sequence is built from TRBV15 and TRBJ1-3; no D gene call is confident. The CDR3 holds 12 amino acids from the cysteine to the phenylalanine. CDR3 DNA is the only sequence kept; it has 36 bases, read in frame from the first base. Per the germline V gene (reference sequence), LNHNV is the CDR1 and YYDKDF is the CDR2. The junction shows trimming of 1 base on V and 4 bases on J, plus 2 bases between the germline ends. Extended through the reference TRBV15 and TRBJ1-3 proteins, this CDR3 yields the full variable domain: DAMVIQNPRYQVTQFGKPVTLSCSQTLNHNVMYWYQQKSSQAPKLLFHYYDKDFNNEADTPDNFQSRRPNTSFCFLDIRSPGLGDTAMYLCATSRGGNTIYFGEGSWLTVV.